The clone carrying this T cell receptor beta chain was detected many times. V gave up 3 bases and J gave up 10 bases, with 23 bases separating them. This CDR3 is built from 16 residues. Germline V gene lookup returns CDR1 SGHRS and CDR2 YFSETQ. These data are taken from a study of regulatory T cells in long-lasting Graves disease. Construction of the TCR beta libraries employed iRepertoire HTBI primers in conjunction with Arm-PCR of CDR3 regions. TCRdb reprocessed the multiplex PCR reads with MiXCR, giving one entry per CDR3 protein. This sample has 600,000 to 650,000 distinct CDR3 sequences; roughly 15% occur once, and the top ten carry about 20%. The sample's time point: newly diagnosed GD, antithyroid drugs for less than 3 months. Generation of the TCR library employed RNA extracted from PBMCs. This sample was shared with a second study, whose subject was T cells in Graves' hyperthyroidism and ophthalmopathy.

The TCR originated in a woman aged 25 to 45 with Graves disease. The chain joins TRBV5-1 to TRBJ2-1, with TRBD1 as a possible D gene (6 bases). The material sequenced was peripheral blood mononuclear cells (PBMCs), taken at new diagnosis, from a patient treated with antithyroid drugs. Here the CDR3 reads CASSWGPKGLGAEQFF. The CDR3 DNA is TGCGCCAGCAGCTGGGGGCCTAAGGGGCTAGGAGCCGAGCAGTTCTTC.